These T cell receptor beta chains were read from a single sample in a study of T cell responses to AZD1222 COVID-19 vaccine. TCRdb's table, derived via immunoSEQ multiplex PCR, lists solely in-frame clones and lacks some. The table includes over 150,000 clones, about nine tenths detected once. The input for sequencing was peripheral blood, taken on day 0 of AZD1222 vaccination. The receptors come from an adult in good health. Both conserved end residues are part of each CDR3.

v_call: TRBV2; j_call: TRBJ1-6; cdr3_aa: CASRPGNSYNSPLHF
v_call: TRBV5-6; j_call: TRBJ1-1; cdr3_aa: CASSRRGQGTEAFF
v_call: TRBV11-3; j_call: TRBJ2-2; cdr3_aa: CASTNSRGVPGELFF
v_call: TRBV5-1; j_call: TRBJ1-4; cdr3_aa: CASSPGPRGSTNEKLFF
v_call: TRBV9; j_call: TRBJ2-1; cdr3_aa: CASSSSGVYNEQFF
v_call: TRBV19; j_call: TRBJ2-2; cdr3_aa: CASSPGLTGELFF
v_call: TRBV29-1; j_call: TRBJ2-3; cdr3_aa: CSVEPGPNTQYF
v_call: TRBV5-6; j_call: TRBJ2-7; cdr3_aa: CASSDSGAEQYF
v_call: TRBV4-3; j_call: TRBJ2-2; cdr3_aa: CASSQDSHNTGELFF
v_call: TRBV5-1; j_call: TRBJ1-2; cdr3_aa: CASRTGHYGYTF
v_call: TRBV11-2; j_call: TRBJ1-3; cdr3_aa: CASSTRQSLLGNTIYF
v_call: TRBV29-1; j_call: TRBJ1-1; cdr3_aa: CSGFGGVNTEAFF
v_call: TRBV6-4; j_call: TRBJ1-2; cdr3_aa: CASRPGQSAGYGYTF
v_call: TRBV3-1/TRBV3-2; j_call: TRBJ2-7; cdr3_aa: CASSQSYEQYF
v_call: TRBV4-2; j_call: TRBJ1-2; cdr3_aa: CASSQEDAGVYGYTF
v_call: TRBV5-1; j_call: TRBJ2-1; cdr3_aa: CASSQYGRGGLDEQFF
v_call: TRBV5-6; j_call: TRBJ1-3; cdr3_aa: CASSSHMWVRSGNTIYF
v_call: TRBV11-2; j_call: TRBJ2-2; cdr3_aa: CASSLEGSYTGELFF
v_call: TRBV2; j_call: TRBJ2-3; cdr3_aa: CASSEALGGGPSTDTQYF
v_call: TRBV7-2; j_call: TRBJ1-6; cdr3_aa: CASSPPGSFLHF
v_call: TRBV6-5; j_call: TRBJ1-1; cdr3_aa: CASTADRGFTEAFF
v_call: TRBV19; j_call: TRBJ1-1; cdr3_aa: CASSKDWLNTEAFF
v_call: TRBV6-2/TRBV6-3; j_call: TRBJ2-7; cdr3_aa: CASSYFYEQYF
v_call: TRBV5-1; j_call: TRBJ2-7; cdr3_aa: CASSLAGSGGYEQYF
v_call: TRBV11-2; j_call: TRBJ2-7; cdr3_aa: CASSSLTGSSYEQYF
v_call: TRBV27; j_call: TRBJ1-2; cdr3_aa: CASSPGTGHGYTF
v_call: TRBV5-4; j_call: TRBJ2-1; cdr3_aa: CASSLESDRDEQFF
v_call: TRBV19; j_call: TRBJ1-5; cdr3_aa: CASSIRDRGNQPQHF
v_call: TRBV9; j_call: TRBJ2-3; cdr3_aa: CASSVDGRATDTQYF
v_call: TRBV29-1; j_call: TRBJ1-2; cdr3_aa: CSVEDLRTRGRNGYTF
v_call: TRBV7-2; j_call: TRBJ1-3; cdr3_aa: CASSLGQHLLSGNTIYF
v_call: TRBV27; j_call: TRBJ1-6; cdr3_aa: CASSSVYNSPLHF
v_call: TRBV29-1; j_call: TRBJ1-2; cdr3_aa: CSVDRVWPGDPANYGYTF
v_call: TRBV6-5; j_call: TRBJ2-7; cdr3_aa: CALLDRATYEQYF
v_call: TRBV7-2; j_call: TRBJ2-1; cdr3_aa: CASSLAILSSYNEQFF
v_call: TRBV28; j_call: TRBJ1-2; cdr3_aa: CASSLGGNRLYGYTF
v_call: TRBV4-3; j_call: TRBJ1-5; cdr3_aa: CASSRDRGYQPQHF
v_call: TRBV5-1; j_call: TRBJ2-7; cdr3_aa: CASSLEVDSGYEQYF
v_call: TRBV19; j_call: TRBJ1-6; cdr3_aa: CASSTDRGRISPLHF
v_call: TRBV7-8; j_call: TRBJ1-5; cdr3_aa: CASSSEWGNQPQHF